This T cell receptor (beta chain) was identified during a study of T-cell reconstitution after alpha-beta-depleted transplantation in children. Findings and limits, study-wide: For some patients, TCRbeta diversity was high at day 60 because of recipient T cells and thymic progenitors that survived. T-cell numbers and diversity, one year after transplant, stemmed largely from T cells that were newly produced. Approximately two months post-transplant, alpha-beta T cells reportedly originated from several hundred expanded graft clones.

In this sample, this clonotype turned up many times. Its antigen remains unknown. Germline V gene sequence: CDR1 SGDLS, CDR2 YYNGEE. This CDR3 spans 17 amino acids. The V segment lost 4 bases and the J segment 1 base; nucleotides outside the gene matches: 4. It was with unique molecular identifiers that the TCRbeta library was prepared. A single record per CDR3 protein comes from TCRdb applying MiXCR to the PCR reads. The sample contains roughly 48,000 distinct CDR3 sequences, approximately 6.1% of which appear only once. The source of this sequence is a female patient aged 2-9 years who had a stem cell transplant for aplastic anemia, so the T cells may come from the graft donor. The chain links TRBV9 to TRBJ2-3; TRBD2 aligns across 15 bases. Specimen: PBMCs, mostly from graft donor cells, collected 60 days after TCRalphabeta/CD19-depleted stem cell transplant. The CDR3 is CASSPGLAGGGTDTQYF. The DNA of the CDR3 is TGTGCCAGCAGCCCGGGACTAGCGGGGGGAGGCACAGATACGCAGTATTTT. Combining the CDR3 with reference TRBV9 and TRBJ2-3 gives the whole variable domain DSGVTQTPKHLITATGQRVTLRCSPRSGDLSVYWYQQSLDQGLQFLIQYYNGEERAKGNILERFSAQQFPDLHSELNLSSLELGDSALYFCASSPGLAGGGTDTQYFGPGTRLTVL.